These 27 T cell receptor beta chains share one sample of origin, sequenced in a study of control samples from healthy donors and cancer patients. Sequencing used immunoSEQ multiplex PCR; TCRdb keeps in-frame clones, though not all of them. The sample consists of 140,000 or so clones, around 94% of them appearing once. The sample consisted of PBMCs. The receptors shown here come from a man between 60 and 70 years old with colorectal cancer.

The J gene is TRBJ2-2, the V gene TRBV3-1 (or the pseudogene TRBV3-2); D is perhaps TRBD1 (5 bases). V was pared by 0 bases and J by 14 bases, with 10 bases between. The CDR3 loop spans 12 amino acids. Germline loops: CDR1 LGHDT, CDR2 YNNKEL (reference sequence). CDR3: CASSQDRRGLFF. The CDR3 DNA sequence: TGTGCCAGCAGCCAAGATAGAAGGGGACTGTTTTTT.

The CDR3 DNA reads as TGCGCCAGCCTCTCCGACAGGGCTACCCTCAATGAGCAGTTCTTC. Protein: CASLSDRATLNEQFF. The chain uses TRBV5-1 and TRBJ2-1; 7 bases line up with TRBD1. CDR1 and CDR2 from the germline V gene are SGHRS and YFSETQ. J was trimmed by 6 bases and V by 7 bases; bases with no gene match: 13. The CDR3 is 15 amino acids.

This clone occurred once. J is TRBJ1-1 and V is TRBV28, with 9 nucleotides matching TRBD1. There are 17 residues in the CDR3. With V trimmed by 4 bases and J by 5 bases, 14 bases remained unmatched. The germline CDR1 and CDR2 sequences are MDHEN and SYDVKM. The DNA of the CDR3 is TGTGCCAGCAGTTCCCCCCCCGGGACAGGGCCCGGGACTGAAGCTTTCTTT. Protein: CASSSPPGTGPGTEAFF.

This sequence joins TRBV5-4 and TRBJ1-2; 7 nucleotides line up with TRBD1. Per germline, CDR1 SGHNT and CDR2 YYREEE (reference sequence). The CDR3 totals 14 residues. V was pared by 4 bases and J by 6 bases, with 9 bases of the junction left unmatched. For the CDR3, the DNA is TGTGCCAGCAGCCCCTTTGGAGGGGGCCATGGCTACACCTTC. As protein: CASSPFGGGHGYTF.

The V and J genes are TRBV10-2 and TRBJ2-5, with D perhaps matching TRBD1 (6 bases). Per the germline V gene, CDR1 is WSHSY and CDR2 is SAAADI. With 4 bases removed from V and 5 bases from J, the gap between germline ends came to 11 bases. The CDR3 runs 13 residues. In DNA form, the CDR3 reads TGCGCCAGCAGTGTGGCAGGGGAGGAGACCCAGTACTTC. This codes for CASSVAGEETQYF.

Here the CDR3 reads CASSHHGEAFF. The CDR3 bases are TGCGCCAGCAGCCACCATGGTGAAGCTTTCTTT. The rearrangement uses TRBV4-1 and TRBJ1-1; D is undetermined. The V gene lost 3 bases and the J gene lost 7 bases, with 6 bases spanning the gap. The CDR3 sequence is 11 residues long. The germline gives CDR1 MGHRA, CDR2 YSYEKL.

This chain uses TRBV10-2 with TRBJ2-7; D is unclear. The germline V gene encodes CDR1 WSHSY and CDR2 SAAADI. The V end lost 5 bases, the J end lost 3 bases, and 11 bases lay between the germline ends. This CDR3 has 13 amino acids. The CDR3 DNA is TGCGCCAGCAGTTCCGCCCTTTACTACGAGCAGTACTTC. Its protein is CASSSALYYEQYF.

The chain uses TRBV19 and TRBJ1-2; D call uncertain. Deletions cut 1 base from V and 4 bases from J, with 13 bases between. The CDR3 is 15 amino acids. Germline values: CDR1 LNHDA, CDR2 SQIVND (reference sequence). The CDR3 here is CASSIGVGSGYGYTF. In DNA form, the CDR3 reads TGTGCCAGTAGTATAGGTGTGGGGTCGGGCTATGGCTACACCTTC.

This clone came up once. CDR3 sequence reads: CASSLSRTTGSSPLHF. The CDR3 DNA follows: TGTGCCAGCAGTTTATCGCGAACCACAGGGTCATCACCCCTCCACTTT. The rearrangement links TRBV27 to TRBJ1-6; D might be TRBD1 (6 bases). Germline V CDR1 and CDR2: MNHEY, SMNVEV (reference sequence). The CDR3 has 16 amino acids. V lost 0 bases, J lost 10 bases, and 16 bases lay in between.

This sequence joins TRBV5-4 and TRBJ1-4; 9 bases fit TRBD1. Germline loops: CDR1 SGHNT, CDR2 YYREEE (reference sequence). Trimming removed 8 bases from V and 8 bases from J; junction bases left unmatched: 7. The CDR3 is 13 residues long. CDR3 region: CASGQGQGEKLFF. As DNA, the CDR3 is TGTGCCAGTGGACAGGGGCAGGGAGAAAAACTGTTTTTT.

The V gene is TRBV3-1 (or the pseudogene TRBV3-2), the J gene TRBJ1-4, with D perhaps TRBD1 (5 bases). The V gene lost 5 bases and the J gene lost 8 bases, with 15 bases spanning the gap. CDR1 is LGHDT, CDR2 YNNKEL, per germline (reference sequence). CDR3 size: 14 residues. The CDR3 DNA sequence: TGTGCCAGCAGCTCCCACCAGGGAGGGGAAAAACTGTTTTTT. Residues: CASSSHQGGEKLFF.

The chain uses TRBV6-6 and TRBJ2-7; D gene uncertain. The germline V and J ends were trimmed by 4 bases and 2 bases, with 12 bases remaining between them. The CDR3 consists of 14 residues. Germline CDR1 is MNHNY and CDR2 is SVGAGI (reference sequence). The CDR3: CASSSWTEAYEQYF. DNA of the CDR3: TGTGCCAGCAGTTCCTGGACGGAAGCCTACGAGCAGTACTTC.

The chain has TRBV19 and TRBJ2-5, with TRBD2 as a possible D gene (5 bases). The germline V and J ends were trimmed by 1 base and 5 bases, with 11 bases remaining between them. The CDR3 loop spans 14 amino acids. In germline, CDR1 is LNHDA, CDR2 SQIVND (reference sequence). CDR3 region: CASSIVLGEETQYF. CDR3 in DNA: TGTGCCAGTAGTATAGTTCTGGGAGAGGAGACCCAGTACTTC.

This rearrangement joins TRBV30 to TRBJ1-5; TRBD1 matches 11 bases. V lost 2 bases, J lost 0 bases, and 12 bases stayed unmatched. The CDR3 contains 19 residues. Germline-derived CDR1 and CDR2 are GTSNPN and SVGIG (reference sequence). CDR3: CAWSPWRTGGEYSNQPQHF. DNA for the CDR3: TGTGCCTGGAGTCCCTGGAGGACAGGGGGCGAATATAGCAATCAGCCCCAGCATTTT.

The chain is built from TRBV2 and TRBJ1-2; 8 bases map to TRBD1. Germline V lookup: CDR1 SNHLY, CDR2 FYNNEI. V trimming: 5 bases; J trimming: 9 bases; junction bases outside the gene matches: 5. The CDR3 is made up of 12 amino acids. The CDR3 loop reads CASSLRTGRYTF. The DNA for the CDR3 is TGTGCCAGCAGTCTTCGGACAGGGCGCTACACCTTC.

This chain links TRBV18 with TRBJ2-5; weak D call: TRBD2 (7 bases). Germline values: CDR1 KGHSH, CDR2 LQKENI. V was clipped by 2 bases and J by 5 bases, with 12 bases between them. This CDR3 has 14 residues. In nucleotides, the CDR3 is TGTGCCAGCTCACCAAAGGGGGGGCAGGAGACCCAGTACTTC. Encoded protein: CASSPKGGQETQYF.

This chain joins TRBV11-2 and TRBJ2-3; 9 bases are shared with TRBD2. With 1 base clipped from V and 7 bases from J, the junction kept 3 bases outside the gene matches. Germline assignment: CDR1 SGHAT and CDR2 FQNNGV. This CDR3 has 14 amino acids. The CDR3 is CASSLGTSVHTQYF. The CDR3 region has the DNA TGTGCCAGCAGCTTAGGGACTAGCGTCCATACGCAGTATTTT.

In its sample, this clone ranks as medium-sized. This chain links TRBV5-4 with TRBJ1-1; no definite D call. Germline CDR1 and CDR2: SGHNT and YYREEE (reference sequence). The CDR3 consists of 15 residues. Trimming pared 0 bases from V and 4 bases from J, leaving 13 bases between. This CDR3 is CASSLAGRRGTEAFF. The CDR3 nucleotides read TGTGCCAGCAGCTTGGCGGGTAGAAGAGGCACTGAAGCTTTCTTT.

The rearrangement uses TRBV19 and TRBJ1-1; possibly TRBD1 for D (5 bases). The ends were cut back, 6 bases at V and 9 bases at J, with 17 bases in the middle. CDR1 and CDR2 from the germline V gene are LNHDA and SQIVND (reference sequence). The CDR3 spans 13 residues. CDR3 coding DNA: TGTGCCAGTAGCCTTGGGGTAGGGGCTCAAGCTTTCTTT. Encoded protein: CASSLGVGAQAFF.

V and J are TRBV5-1 and TRBJ1-1, with TRBD1 identical over 7 bases. The trim removed 0 bases at V and 4 bases at J, leaving 6 bases unmatched. The length of the CDR3 is 15 residues. Germline CDR1 is SGHRS and CDR2 is YFSETQ. CDR3 amino acids: CASSLGTGGGTEAFF. In nucleotides, the CDR3 is TGCGCCAGCAGCTTGGGGACAGGTGGAGGCACTGAAGCTTTCTTT. Looking up the rest from reference TRBV5-1 and TRBJ1-1 gives the full variable domain: KAGVTQTPRYLIKTRGQQVTLSCSPISGHRSVSWYQQTPGQGLQFLFEYFSETQRNKGNFPGRFSGRQFSNSRSEMNVSTLELGDSALYLCASSLGTGGGTEAFFGQGTRLTVV.

The chain has TRBV2 and TRBJ1-3; TRBD1 agrees at 8 bases. CDR3 length: 15 amino acids. V lost 1 base, J lost 3 bases, and 2 bases stayed unmatched. Per germline, CDR1 SNHLY and CDR2 FYNNEI. CDR3 region: CASSEGTGYGNTIYF. The DNA for the CDR3 is TGTGCCAGCAGTGAAGGGACAGGGTATGGAAACACCATATATTTT.

This clone has just one count. The J gene is TRBJ2-7, the V gene TRBV6-5; perhaps TRBD1 as D (5 bases). The germline V and J ends were trimmed by 2 bases and 4 bases, with 15 bases remaining between them. The germline CDR1 and CDR2 sequences are MNHEY and SVGAGI. There are 15 residues in the CDR3. CDR3 bases: TGTGCCAGCAGTTACGCACAGGAAAGTATTTACGAGCAGTACTTC. It specifies CASSYAQESIYEQYF.

This chain joins TRBV5-8 and TRBJ2-5; 7 bases fit TRBD1. Germline values: CDR1 SGHTS, CDR2 YDEGEE. The CDR3 consists of 14 residues. Germline trimming cut 4 bases from V and 2 bases from J; bases unmatched to any gene: 5. CDR3 region: CASSKGQTQETQYF. Here the CDR3 DNA reads TGTGCCAGCAGCAAGGGACAGACACAAGAGACCCAGTACTTC.

The J gene is TRBJ2-5, the V gene TRBV30; 7 nucleotides line up with TRBD2. V dropped 3 bases and J dropped 4; count of bases not matched to a gene: 11. Germline V lookup: CDR1 GTSNPN, CDR2 SVGIG (reference sequence). This CDR3 region has 15 residues. The DNA for the CDR3 is TGTGCCTGGAGAAGAGGGACTACGATAAGAGAGACCCAGTACTTC. Protein: CAWRRGTTIRETQYF.

The chain combines TRBV19 with TRBJ2-7; 7 bases are shared with TRBD2. The CDR3 spans 13 residues. Looked up from germline, CDR1 is LNHDA and CDR2 is SQIVND (reference sequence). Germline trimming cut 5 bases from V and 0 bases from J; bases unmatched to any gene: 1. CDR3 residues: CASSRDYSYEQYF. CDR3 in DNA: TGTGCCAGTAGTCGGGACTACTCCTACGAGCAGTACTTC.

The V call is TRBV24-1, the J call TRBJ1-1; possibly TRBD1 for D (5 bases). Trimming shortened V by 6 bases and J by 9 bases, and 13 bases separated the two germline ends. The CDR3 runs 12 residues. The germline V gene encodes CDR1 KGHDR and CDR2 SFDVKD. The CDR3, as DNA: TGTGCCACCAGTAAGGCTCAGGGAAAAGCTTTCTTT. It translates to CATSKAQGKAFF.

This sequence joins TRBV27 and TRBJ1-1; the D is unclear. The V end lost 8 bases, the J end lost 5 bases, and 12 bases lay between the germline ends. This CDR3 comprises 12 residues. Looked up from germline, CDR1 is MNHEY and CDR2 is SMNVEV (reference sequence). In DNA form, the CDR3 reads TGTGCCAGCTGCTCTATAGGAACTGAAGCTTTCTTT. Residues: CASCSIGTEAFF.